This T cell receptor (beta chain) stems from a study of response to subunit inactivated influenza vaccine. The CDR3 consists of 15 residues. CDR1 is SGHAT, CDR2 FQNNGV, per germline. J gave up 2 bases and V 5 bases, and 8 bases lay outside the gene matches. MiXCR, applied by TCRdb to the RT-PCR reads, yields one record per CDR3 protein. Here the sample spans some 850,000 distinct CDR3 sequences, 18% being singletons. The TCR comes from a man aged 50-59 years who received an inactivated influenza vaccine. The chain carries TRBV11-2 and TRBJ2-5; 7 nucleotides line up with TRBD1. The input for sequencing was PBMCs from blood, taken roughly 5 days after vaccination. The CDR3 region has the DNA TGTGCCAGCAGCCGGGGACAGACCATACAAGAGACCCAGTACTTC. Translating it yields CASSRGQTIQETQYF.